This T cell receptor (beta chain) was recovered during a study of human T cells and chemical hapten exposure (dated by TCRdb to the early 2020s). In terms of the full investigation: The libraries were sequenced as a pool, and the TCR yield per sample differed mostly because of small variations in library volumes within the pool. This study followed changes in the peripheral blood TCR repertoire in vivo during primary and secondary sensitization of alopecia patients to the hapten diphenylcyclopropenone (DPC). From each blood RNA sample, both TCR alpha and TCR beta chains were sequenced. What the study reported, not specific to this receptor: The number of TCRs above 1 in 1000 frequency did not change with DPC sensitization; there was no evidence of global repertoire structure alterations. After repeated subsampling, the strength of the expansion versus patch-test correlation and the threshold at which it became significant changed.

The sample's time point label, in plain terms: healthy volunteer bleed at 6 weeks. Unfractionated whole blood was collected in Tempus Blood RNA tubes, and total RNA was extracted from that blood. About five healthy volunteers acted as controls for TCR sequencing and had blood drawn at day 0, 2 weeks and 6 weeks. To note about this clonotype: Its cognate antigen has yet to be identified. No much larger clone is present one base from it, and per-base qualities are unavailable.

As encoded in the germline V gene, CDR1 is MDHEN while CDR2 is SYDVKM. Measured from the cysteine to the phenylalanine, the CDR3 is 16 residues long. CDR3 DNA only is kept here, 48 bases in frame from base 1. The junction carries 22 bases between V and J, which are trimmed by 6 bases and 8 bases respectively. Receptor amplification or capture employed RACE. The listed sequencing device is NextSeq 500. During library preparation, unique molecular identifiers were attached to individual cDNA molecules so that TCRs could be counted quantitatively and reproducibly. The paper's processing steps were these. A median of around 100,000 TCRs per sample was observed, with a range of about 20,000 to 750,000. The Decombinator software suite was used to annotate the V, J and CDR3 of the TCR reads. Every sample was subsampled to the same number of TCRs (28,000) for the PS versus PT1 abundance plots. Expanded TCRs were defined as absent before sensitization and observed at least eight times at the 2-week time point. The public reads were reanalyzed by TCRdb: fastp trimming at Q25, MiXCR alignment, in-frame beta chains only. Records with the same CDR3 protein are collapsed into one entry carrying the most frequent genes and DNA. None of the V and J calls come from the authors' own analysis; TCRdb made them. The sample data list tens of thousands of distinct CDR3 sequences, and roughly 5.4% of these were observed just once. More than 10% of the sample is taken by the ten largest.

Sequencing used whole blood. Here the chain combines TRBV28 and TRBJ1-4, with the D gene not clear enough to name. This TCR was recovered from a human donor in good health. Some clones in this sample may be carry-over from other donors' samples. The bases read TGTGCCAGCAGACGATCCTCGTTAGGCTCGAAAGAAAAACTGTTTTTT. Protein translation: CASRRSSLGSKEKLFF.